The clone carrying this T cell receptor beta chain has only a few counts. These data are taken from a study of spatial heterogeneity in lung cancer. Each CDR3 protein gets one entry after TCRdb re-called the 5' RACE reads with MiXCR. The sample has roughly 21,000 distinct CDR3 sequences, less than 3.5% seen once. As to time point: sample taken at primary tumor resection. This specimen was PBMCs, taken at surgery. This clonotype was sampled from a female donor with early-stage non-small cell lung cancer.

The CDR3 loop is CASSLIPGANVLTF. DNA for the CDR3: TGTGCCAGCAGTCTCATTCCTGGGGCCAACGTCCTGACTTTC. V usage is TRBV12-3 or TRBV12-4 and J usage is TRBJ2-6; D is ambiguous. The CDR3 sequence is 14 residues long. The ends were cut back, 5 bases at V and 2 bases at J, with 7 bases in the middle.